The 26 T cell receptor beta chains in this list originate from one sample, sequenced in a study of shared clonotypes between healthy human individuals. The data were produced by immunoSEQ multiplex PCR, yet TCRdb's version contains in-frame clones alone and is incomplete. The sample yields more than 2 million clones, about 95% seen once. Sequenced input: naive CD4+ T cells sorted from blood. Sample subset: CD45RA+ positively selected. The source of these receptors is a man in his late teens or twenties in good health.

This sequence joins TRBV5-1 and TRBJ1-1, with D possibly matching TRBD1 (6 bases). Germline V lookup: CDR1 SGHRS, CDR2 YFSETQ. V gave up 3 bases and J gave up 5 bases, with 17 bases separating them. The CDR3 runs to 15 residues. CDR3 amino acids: CASSWDTRLNTEAFF. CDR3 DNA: TGCGCCAGCAGCTGGGACACCAGGCTAAATACTGAAGCTTTCTTT.

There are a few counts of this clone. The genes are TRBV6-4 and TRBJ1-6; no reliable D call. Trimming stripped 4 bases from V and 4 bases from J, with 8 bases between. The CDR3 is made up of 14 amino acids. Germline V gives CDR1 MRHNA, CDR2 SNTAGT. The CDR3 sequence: CASSAVQYNSPLHF. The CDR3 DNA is TGTGCCAGCAGTGCAGTACAGTATAATTCACCCCTCCACTTT.

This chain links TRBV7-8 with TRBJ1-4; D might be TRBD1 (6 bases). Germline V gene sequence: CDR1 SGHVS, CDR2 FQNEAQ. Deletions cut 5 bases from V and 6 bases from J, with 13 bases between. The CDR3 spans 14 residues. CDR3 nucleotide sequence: TGTGCCAGCAGCCCCCGGGACACCCATGAAAAACTGTTTTTT. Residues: CASSPRDTHEKLFF.

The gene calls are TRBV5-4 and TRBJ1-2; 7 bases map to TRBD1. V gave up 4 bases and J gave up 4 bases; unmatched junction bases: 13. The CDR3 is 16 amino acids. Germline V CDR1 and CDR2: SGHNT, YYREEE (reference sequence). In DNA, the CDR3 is TGTGCCAGCAGCCCGGACAGGCGACGGGGGGGCTATGGCTACACCTTC. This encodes CASSPDRRRGGYGYTF.

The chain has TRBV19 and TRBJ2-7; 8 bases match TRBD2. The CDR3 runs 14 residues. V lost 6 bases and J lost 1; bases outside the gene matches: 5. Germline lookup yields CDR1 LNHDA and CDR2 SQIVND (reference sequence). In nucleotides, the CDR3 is TGTGCCAGTAGGCCCGGGGGGGGTTCCTACGAGCAGTACTTC. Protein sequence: CASRPGGGSYEQYF.

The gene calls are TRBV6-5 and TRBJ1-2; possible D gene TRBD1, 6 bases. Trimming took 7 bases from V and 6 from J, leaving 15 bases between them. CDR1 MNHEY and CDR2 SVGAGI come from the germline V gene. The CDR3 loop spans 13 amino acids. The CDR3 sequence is CASKILGAHGYTF. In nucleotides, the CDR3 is TGTGCCAGCAAAATACTGGGGGCGCATGGCTACACCTTC.

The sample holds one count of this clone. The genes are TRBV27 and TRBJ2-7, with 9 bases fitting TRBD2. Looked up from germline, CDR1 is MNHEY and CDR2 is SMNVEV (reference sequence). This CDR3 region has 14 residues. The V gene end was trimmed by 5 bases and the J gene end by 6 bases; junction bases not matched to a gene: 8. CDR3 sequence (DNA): TGTGCCAGCAGTCGGACTGGCGGGGGGGGCGAGCAGTACTTC. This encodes CASSRTGGGGEQYF.

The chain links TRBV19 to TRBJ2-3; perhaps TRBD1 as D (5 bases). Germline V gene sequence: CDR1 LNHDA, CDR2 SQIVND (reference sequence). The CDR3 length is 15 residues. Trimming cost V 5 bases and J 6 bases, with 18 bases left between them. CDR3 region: CASSVRTQGYDTQYF. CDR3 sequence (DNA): TGTGCCAGTAGTGTCCGGACCCAGGGTTATGATACGCAGTATTTT.

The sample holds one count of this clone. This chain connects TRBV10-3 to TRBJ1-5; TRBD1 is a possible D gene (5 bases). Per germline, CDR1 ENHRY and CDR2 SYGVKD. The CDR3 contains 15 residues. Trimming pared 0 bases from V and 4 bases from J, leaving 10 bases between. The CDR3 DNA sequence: TGTGCCATCAGTGAGTCCAGGACAACAAATCAGCCCCAGCATTTT. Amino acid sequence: CAISESRTTNQPQHF.

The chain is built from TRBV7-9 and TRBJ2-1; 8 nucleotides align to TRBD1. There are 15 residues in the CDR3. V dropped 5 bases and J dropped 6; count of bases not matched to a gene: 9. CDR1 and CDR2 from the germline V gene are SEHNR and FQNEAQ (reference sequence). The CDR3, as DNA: TGTGCCAGCAGCCCCGGACAGGGTCTTGGCAATGAGCAGTTCTTC. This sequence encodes CASSPGQGLGNEQFF.

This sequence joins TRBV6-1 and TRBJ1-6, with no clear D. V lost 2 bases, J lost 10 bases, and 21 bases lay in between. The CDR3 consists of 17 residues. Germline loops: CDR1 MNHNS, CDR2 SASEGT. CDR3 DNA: TGTGCCAGCAGTGAATCCGAAGAGACCGCCCCCAACTCACCCCTCCACTTT. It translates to CASSESEETAPNSPLHF.

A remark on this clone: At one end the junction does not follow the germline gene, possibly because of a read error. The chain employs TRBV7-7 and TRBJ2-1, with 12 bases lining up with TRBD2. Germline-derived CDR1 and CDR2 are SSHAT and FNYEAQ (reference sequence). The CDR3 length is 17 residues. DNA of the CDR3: TGTGCTAGCAGCAGAACTGCTAGCGGGGGGGCCTACAATGAGCAGTTCTTC. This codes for CASSRTASGGAYNEQFF.

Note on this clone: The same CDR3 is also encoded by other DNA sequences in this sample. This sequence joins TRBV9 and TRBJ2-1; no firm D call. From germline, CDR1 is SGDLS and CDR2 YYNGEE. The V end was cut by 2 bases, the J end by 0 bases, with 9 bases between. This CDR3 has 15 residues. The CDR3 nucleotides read TGTGCCAGCAGCGTCTCCGGGTCCTCCTACAATGAGCAGTTCTTC. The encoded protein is CASSVSGSSYNEQFF. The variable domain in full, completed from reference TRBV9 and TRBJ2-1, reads DSGVTQTPKHLITATGQRVTLRCSPRSGDLSVYWYQQSLDQGLQFLIQYYNGEERAKGNILERFSAQQFPDLHSELNLSSLELGDSALYFCASSVSGSSYNEQFFGPGTRLTVL.

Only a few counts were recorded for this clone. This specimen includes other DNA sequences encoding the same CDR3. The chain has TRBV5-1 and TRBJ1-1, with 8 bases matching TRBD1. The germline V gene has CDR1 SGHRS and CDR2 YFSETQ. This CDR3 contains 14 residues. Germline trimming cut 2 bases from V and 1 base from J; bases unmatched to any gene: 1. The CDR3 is CASSLQGGNTEAFF. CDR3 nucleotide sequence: TGCGCCAGCAGCTTACAGGGGGGGAACACTGAAGCTTTCTTT. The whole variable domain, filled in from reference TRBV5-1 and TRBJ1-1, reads KAGVTQTPRYLIKTRGQQVTLSCSPISGHRSVSWYQQTPGQGLQFLFEYFSETQRNKGNFPGRFSGRQFSNSRSEMNVSTLELGDSALYLCASSLQGGNTEAFFGQGTRLTVV.

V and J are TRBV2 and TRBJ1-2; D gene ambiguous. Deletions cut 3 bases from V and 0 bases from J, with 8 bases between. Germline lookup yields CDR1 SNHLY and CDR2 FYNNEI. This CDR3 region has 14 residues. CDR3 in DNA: TGTGCCAGCAGTGATTGGAGTTCTAACTATGGCTACACCTTC. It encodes CASSDWSSNYGYTF.

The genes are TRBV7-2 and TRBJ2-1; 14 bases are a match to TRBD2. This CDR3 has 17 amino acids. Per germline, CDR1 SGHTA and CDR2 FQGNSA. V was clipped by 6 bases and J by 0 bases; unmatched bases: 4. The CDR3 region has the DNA TGTGCCAGCAGGCACGGGACTAGCGGGAGCTCCTACAATGAGCAGTTCTTC. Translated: CASRHGTSGSSYNEQFF.

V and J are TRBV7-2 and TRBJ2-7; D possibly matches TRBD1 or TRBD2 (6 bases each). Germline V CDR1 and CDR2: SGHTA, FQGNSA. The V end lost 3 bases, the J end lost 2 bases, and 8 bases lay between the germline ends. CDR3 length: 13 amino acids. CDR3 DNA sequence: TGTGCCAGCAGCTTTAGGGGGGCCTACGAGCAGTACTTC. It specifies CASSFRGAYEQYF.

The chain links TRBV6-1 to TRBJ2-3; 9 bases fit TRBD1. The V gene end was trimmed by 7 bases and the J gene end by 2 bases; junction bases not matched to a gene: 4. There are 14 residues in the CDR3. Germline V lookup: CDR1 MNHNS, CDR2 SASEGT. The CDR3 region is CASTGQGTTDTQYF. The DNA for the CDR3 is TGTGCCAGCACCGGACAGGGGACCACAGATACGCAGTATTTT.

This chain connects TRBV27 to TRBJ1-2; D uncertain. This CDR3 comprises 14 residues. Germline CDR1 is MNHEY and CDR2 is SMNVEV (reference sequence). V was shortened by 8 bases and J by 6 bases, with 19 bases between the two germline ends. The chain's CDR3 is CASPPGAARNGYTF. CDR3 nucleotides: TGTGCCAGCCCCCCCGGCGCCGCTAGGAATGGCTACACCTTC.

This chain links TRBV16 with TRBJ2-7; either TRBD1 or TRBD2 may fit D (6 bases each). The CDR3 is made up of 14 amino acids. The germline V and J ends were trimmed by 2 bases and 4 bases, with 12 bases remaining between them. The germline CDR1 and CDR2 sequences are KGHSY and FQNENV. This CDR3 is CASSQGGLVYEQYF. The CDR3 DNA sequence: TGTGCCAGCAGCCAAGGGGGGCTAGTGTACGAGCAGTACTTC.

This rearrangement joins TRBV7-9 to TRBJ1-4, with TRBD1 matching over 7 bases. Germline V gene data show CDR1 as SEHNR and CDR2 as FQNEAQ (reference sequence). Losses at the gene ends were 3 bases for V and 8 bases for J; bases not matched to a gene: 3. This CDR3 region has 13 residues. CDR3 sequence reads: CASSLYRGEKLFF. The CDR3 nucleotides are TGTGCCAGCAGCTTGTACAGGGGAGAAAAACTGTTTTTT.

CDR3 nucleotides: TGTGCCAGCAGCTTAGAGGGAGGTCAGTTGAACGAGCAGTACTTC. Protein sequence: CASSLEGGQLNEQYF. V is TRBV7-6 and J is TRBJ2-7; perhaps TRBD2 as D (6 bases). This CDR3 is 15 amino acids long. Trimming removed 1 base from V and 5 bases from J, with 15 bases in between. From germline, CDR1 is SGHVS and CDR2 FNYEAQ.

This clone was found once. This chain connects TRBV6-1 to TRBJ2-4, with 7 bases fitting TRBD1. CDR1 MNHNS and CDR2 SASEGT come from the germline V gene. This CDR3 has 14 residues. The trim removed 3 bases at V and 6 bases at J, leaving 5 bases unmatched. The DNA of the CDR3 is TGTGCCAGCAGTGATGGGACAGACTTAAACATTCAGTACTTC. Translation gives CASSDGTDLNIQYF.

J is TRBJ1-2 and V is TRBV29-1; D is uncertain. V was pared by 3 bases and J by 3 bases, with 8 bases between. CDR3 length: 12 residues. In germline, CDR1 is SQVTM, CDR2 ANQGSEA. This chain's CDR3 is CSVERADYGYTF. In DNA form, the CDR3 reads TGCAGCGTTGAGCGAGCGGACTATGGCTACACCTTC. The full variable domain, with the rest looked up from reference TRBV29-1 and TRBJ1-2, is SAVISQKPSRDICQRGTSLTIQCQVDSQVTMMFWYRQQPGQSLTLIATANQGSEATYESGFVIDKFPISRPNLTFSTLTVSNMSPEDSSIYLCSVERADYGYTFGSGTRLTVV.

CDR3 region: CASSRSRYSNQPQHF. The CDR3 DNA follows: TGTGCCAGTTCGAGAAGCCGATATAGCAATCAGCCCCAGCATTTT. The gene calls are TRBV19 and TRBJ1-5; D uncertain. CDR1 LNHDA and CDR2 SQIVND come from the germline V gene (reference sequence). CDR3 length: 15 residues. V was pared by 8 bases and J by 0 bases, with 14 bases between.

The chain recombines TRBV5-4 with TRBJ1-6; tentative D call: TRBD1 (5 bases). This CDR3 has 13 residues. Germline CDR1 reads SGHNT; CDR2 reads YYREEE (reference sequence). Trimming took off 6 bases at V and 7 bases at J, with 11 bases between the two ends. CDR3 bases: TGTGCCAGCACCTTTGGGGGAAATTCACCCCTCCACTTT. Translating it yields CASTFGGNSPLHF.